This record looks at one TCR beta chain sequence and its context. Sequencing was performed with immunoSEQ multiplex PCR; in TCRdb, only in-frame clones are kept and a portion is missing. The data hold 350,000 to 450,000 clones, with around 89% observed a single time. The entry originates in a study of blood T cell repertoires in COVID-19. Study context: Researchers got acute and convalescent COVID-19 samples from the United States, Italy and Spain. The analysed material was cDNA or gDNA that came from T cells, B-cell-depleted T cells, or PBMCs.

In germline, CDR1 is SGHTA, CDR2 FQGNSA. V lost 0 bases, J lost 4 bases, and 13 bases lay in between. The CDR3 consists of 16 residues. Participant-given clinical history determined each cohort assignment. For recovered donors of Cohort 3, there were two negative PCRs, clearance, or symptom resolution. The clonotype originates from a young man who had recovered from COVID-19. The sequencing sample was made of PBMCs or T cells enriched from blood (not recorded which). The chain employs TRBV7-2 and TRBJ1-3; a possible D gene is TRBD1 (6 bases). CDR3 region: CASSLAGGAPGNTIYF. The CDR3, as DNA: TGTGCCAGCAGCTTAGCGGGGGGGGCGCCCGGAAACACCATATATTTT.